Listed below are T cell receptor beta chains from one sample, sequenced in a study of T cells in Graves' hyperthyroidism and ophthalmopathy. Each CDR3 protein gets one entry after TCRdb re-called the multiplex PCR reads with MiXCR. Of 530,000 or so distinct CDR3 sequences listed, roughly 17% are singletons. The sequenced sample was blood. The receptors derive from a woman aged 18-29 years with Graves' ophthalmopathy. CDR3s include the opening cysteine and the closing phenylalanine or tryptophan. The order of the fields is clone size, V gene, J gene, D gene, CDR3 protein, CDR3 DNA. A D gene is named only where the DNA matches it firmly. Expanded clones are given a class, and other clones once, few, many or no size at all.

-	TRBV4-2	TRBJ1-1	-	CASSQGALGTEAFF	TGTGCCAGCAGCCAAGGGGCCCTGGGGACTGAAGCTTTCTTT
many	TRBV3-1	TRBJ2-5	TRBD2	CASSQVNSALAVETQYF	TGTGCCAGCAGCCAAGTTAACTCGGCACTAGCGGTGGAGACCCAGTACTTC
few	TRBV2	TRBJ1-1	TRBD1	CASSVGQEVTEAFF	TGTGCCAGCAGTGTAGGACAGGAGGTAACTGAAGCTTTCTTT
many	TRBV5-6	TRBJ1-1	-	CASINQYTHAMNTEAFF	TGTGCCAGCATCAATCAGTATACCCATGCCATGAACACTGAAGCTTTCTTT
few	TRBV5-1	TRBJ2-7	-	CASSLLTSYEQYF	TGCGCCAGCAGCTTGCTTACTTCCTACGAGCAGTACTTC
few	TRBV7-9	TRBJ1-6	-	CASSPNRGNSPLHF	TGTGCCAGCAGCCCAAATCGGGGTAATTCACCCCTCCACTTT
many	TRBV20-1	TRBJ1-1	-	CSARMAMGDNTEAFF	TGCAGTGCTAGGATGGCTATGGGCGATAACACTGAAGCTTTCTTT
-	TRBV6-2/TRBV6-3	TRBJ2-7	-	CASSYGGASYEQYF	TGTGCCAGCAGTTACGGGGGTGCCTCCTACGAGCAGTACTTC
-	TRBV6-1	TRBJ2-1	-	CASSPVGLSSYNEQFF	TGTGCCAGCAGCCCCGTGGGCCTAAGCTCCTACAATGAGCAGTTCTTC
few	TRBV20-1	TRBJ1-4	TRBD1	CSASRGQVNEKLFF	TGCAGTGCTTCCAGGGGACAGGTTAATGAAAAACTGTTTTTT
many	TRBV10-1	TRBJ1-1	TRBD1	CASSESFLGTGGYTEAFF	TGCGCCAGCAGTGAGTCGTTTTTGGGGACAGGGGGTTACACTGAAGCTTTCTTT
-	TRBV30	TRBJ1-3	-	CAWSGSYGNTIYF	TGTGCCTGGAGTGGGTCGTATGGAAACACCATATATTTT
-	TRBV7-9	TRBJ2-2	TRBD1	CASSLVAGQGKITNTGELFF	TGTGCCAGCAGCTTAGTCGCGGGACAGGGTAAAATCACGAACACCGGGGAGCTGTTTTTT
many	TRBV11-2	TRBJ2-7	TRBD1	CASSLDGQGVSREQYF	TGTGCCAGCAGCTTAGATGGACAGGGTGTCTCTCGCGAGCAGTACTTC
many	TRBV30	TRBJ2-2	-	CAWSVMNTGELFF	TGTGCCTGGAGTGTCATGAACACCGGGGAGCTGTTTTTT
many	TRBV28	TRBJ1-1	TRBD1	CASSLGQGAPGTGTEAFF	TGTGCCAGCAGTTTGGGACAGGGGGCTCCGGGAACGGGCACTGAAGCTTTCTTT
few	TRBV10-1	TRBJ1-1	TRBD1	CASSEIGTGVMEAFF	TGCGCCAGCAGTGAAATCGGGACAGGAGTCATGGAAGCTTTCTTT
many	TRBV28	TRBJ2-5	-	CASRGGGRFQETQYF	TGTGCCAGCAGAGGGGGAGGGCGGTTCCAAGAGACCCAGTACTTC
many	TRBV28	TRBJ2-4	TRBD1	CASSLLGTGGQNIQYF	TGTGCCAGCAGTTTATTAGGGACAGGGGGCCAAAACATTCAGTACTTC
many	TRBV11-3	TRBJ2-2	-	CASSIGRERTGELFF	TGTGCCAGCAGCATCGGTCGGGAACGTACCGGGGAGCTGTTTTTT
many	TRBV3-1	TRBJ1-2	-	CASSQGTADNYGYTF	TGTGCCAGCAGCCAGGGCACGGCGGATAACTATGGCTACACCTTC
many	TRBV11-2	TRBJ2-3	-	CASSLVVAVSSTDTQYF	TGTGCCAGCAGCTTAGTAGTCGCGGTTTCTAGCACAGATACGCAGTATTTT
few	TRBV20-1	TRBJ2-1	TRBD2	CSATQRGLVLNEQFF	TGCAGTGCTACCCAAAGGGGACTAGTTTTGAATGAGCAGTTCTTC
many	TRBV20-1	TRBJ1-5	-	CSAISSINQPQHF	TGCAGTGCTATCTCGAGCATAAATCAGCCCCAGCATTTT
-	TRBV5-6	TRBJ2-5	-	CASSFAPGAGETQYF	TGTGCCAGCAGCTTCGCCCCAGGGGCGGGGGAGACCCAGTACTTC
many	TRBV27	TRBJ2-1	-	CASSLMSPSDEQFF	TGTGCCAGCAGTTTAATGTCCCCGTCCGATGAGCAGTTCTTC
few	TRBV11-2	TRBJ2-2	-	CASSFRQRTGELFF	TGTGCCAGCAGCTTCAGACAGAGGACCGGGGAGCTGTTTTTT
many	TRBV27	TRBJ1-1	TRBD1	CASSPQGRNTEAFF	TGTGCCAGCAGTCCACAGGGGCGGAACACTGAAGCTTTCTTT
many	TRBV20-1	TRBJ1-2	-	CSARANYRVGGYTF	TGCAGTGCTAGAGCTAACTACAGGGTCGGCGGCTACACCTTC
-	TRBV7-9	TRBJ1-2	-	CASSYSEADGYTF	TGTGCCAGCAGCTATTCGGAGGCCGATGGCTACACCTTC
few	TRBV6-4	TRBJ2-1	TRBD2	CASSATSGGALNEQFF	TGTGCCAGCAGTGCTACTAGCGGGGGGGCCCTTAATGAGCAGTTCTTC
many	TRBV18	TRBJ1-1	-	CASSPRGNRDTEAFF	TGTGCCAGCTCCCCAAGGGGAAACAGGGACACTGAAGCTTTCTTT
many	TRBV12-3/TRBV12-4	TRBJ1-6	-	CASSLQDSYNSPLHF	TGTGCCAGCAGTTTACAGGACTCCTATAATTCACCCCTCCACTTT
few	TRBV6-1	TRBJ2-3	-	CASNRGGDTQYF	TGTGCCAGCAACCGGGGCGGAGATACGCAGTATTTT
few	TRBV5-6	TRBJ1-2	TRBD1	CASSPGQGKGYTF	TGTGCCAGCAGCCCGGGACAGGGAAAAGGCTACACCTTC
-	TRBV2	TRBJ2-1	TRBD2	CASKVTSGSDEQFF	TGTGCTAGCAAGGTCACTAGCGGCTCGGATGAGCAGTTCTTC
many	TRBV20-1	TRBJ2-1	TRBD1	CSASSQGAVYNEQFF	TGCAGTGCTAGTAGCCAGGGGGCAGTCTACAATGAGCAGTTCTTC
-	TRBV15	TRBJ1-2	TRBD1	CATSRAGTGGYGYTF	TGTGCCACCAGCAGGGCTGGGACAGGGGGTTATGGCTACACCTTC
few	TRBV9	TRBJ2-1	TRBD2	CASSAPGLAGANEQFF	TGTGCCAGCAGCGCGCCGGGACTAGCGGGAGCTAATGAGCAGTTCTTC
few	TRBV13	TRBJ1-3	-	CASSFLFSEGGSGNTIYF	TGTGCCAGCAGCTTCTTATTCTCGGAGGGGGGCTCTGGAAACACCATATATTTT
-	TRBV27	TRBJ2-1	-	CASSWGPTYEQFF	TGTGCCAGCAGTTGGGGACCGACCTACGAGCAGTTCTTC
few	TRBV3-1	TRBJ1-5	-	CASSSGNGRSNQPQHF	TGTGCCAGCAGTTCGGGAAACGGACGGAGCAATCAGCCCCAGCATTTT
few	TRBV4-1	TRBJ2-3	-	CASSQDSPRDTQYF	TGCGCCAGCAGCCAAGATTCGCCGAGGGATACGCAGTATTTT
many	TRBV10-1	TRBJ1-1	-	CASSEGGFNEAFF	TGCGCCAGCAGTGAGGGGGGTTTCAATGAAGCTTTCTTT
many	TRBV27	TRBJ1-1	-	CASSSGEASEAFF	TGTGCCAGCAGTTCCGGGGAGGCATCTGAAGCTTTCTTT
many	TRBV10-3	TRBJ1-1	-	CAISAFEAVNTEAFF	TGTGCCATCAGTGCCTTTGAGGCAGTCAACACTGAAGCTTTCTTT
-	TRBV27	TRBJ2-2	-	CASSFSWGANTGELFF	TGTGCCAGCAGTTTCTCCTGGGGCGCTAACACCGGGGAGCTGTTTTTT
many	TRBV5-1	TRBJ2-7	TRBD2	CASSLAGGLEAGEQYF	TGCGCCAGCAGCTTGGCCGGAGGACTAGAGGCGGGAGAGCAGTACTTC
-	TRBV5-1	TRBJ1-5	TRBD1	CAGSFRGQGFPPLPGPQHF	TGCGCCGGCAGCTTCCGGGGACAGGGATTCCCACCCCTACCGGGGCCCCAGCATTTT
many	TRBV20-1	TRBJ2-5	TRBD2	CSASLGAGGTETQYF	TGCAGTGCTAGTTTGGGGGCGGGGGGTACAGAGACCCAGTACTTC